One sample yielded the 11 T cell receptor beta chains listed below, sequenced in a study of PD-1 blockade in classical Hodgkin lymphoma. The protocol was immunoSEQ multiplex PCR, while the TCRdb copy is restricted to in-frame clones and leaves out a portion. Of about 47,000 clones listed, 70% to 80% are singletons. Time point indicated: cycle 4 day 1 (C4D1), after six to seven weeks of nivolumab. All patients relapsed after autologous stem cell transplantation, and brentuximab vedotin exposure varied. The specimen was peripheral blood mononuclear cells (PBMCs), collected before the fourth cycle of nivolumab. These receptors all come from a human donor with classical Hodgkin lymphoma.

This sequence joins TRBV7-2 and TRBJ2-5; TRBD1 matches at 10 bases. The trim removed 5 bases at V and 11 bases at J, leaving 11 bases unmatched. The CDR3 is made up of 14 amino acids. Looked up from germline, CDR1 is SGHTA and CDR2 is FQGNSA. This CDR3 reads CASSTRQGATSQYF. CDR3 coding DNA: TGTGCCAGCAGCACAAGACAGGGGGCAACATCGCAGTACTTC.

This chain links TRBV27 with TRBJ2-7, with D tentatively TRBD1 (6 bases). Trimming removed 3 bases at V and 7 bases at J, with 13 bases between. The CDR3 runs 13 residues. Germline lookup yields CDR1 MNHEY and CDR2 SMNVEV (reference sequence). The CDR3 reads CASSFEGGLEQYF. The CDR3, as DNA: TGTGCCAGCAGTTTTGAAGGGGGTTTAGAGCAGTACTTC.

This chain links TRBV9 with TRBJ1-1; TRBD1 might be the D (6 bases). Germline CDR1 SGDLS, CDR2 YYNGEE. The CDR3 is 15 residues long. V was cut by 3 bases and J by 3 bases, with 15 bases left in between. The CDR3 here is CASSGTPNRDTEAFF. DNA for the CDR3: TGTGCCAGCAGCGGTACCCCCAACAGGGACACTGAAGCTTTCTTT.

The rearrangement uses TRBV5-4 and TRBJ1-6, with unresolved D. CDR3 length equals 12 residues. Germline V gene lookup returns CDR1 SGHNT and CDR2 YYREEE (reference sequence). The V and J ends lost 9 bases and 0 bases respectively, with 4 bases between them. CDR3 sequence (DNA): TGTGCCATGAGCTCCTATAATTCACCCCTCCACTTT. Its translation is CAMSSYNSPLHF.

As DNA, the CDR3 is TGTGCCAGCTACAAATTAAACACTGAAGCTTTCTTT. It translates to CASYKLNTEAFF. The rearrangement uses TRBV27 and TRBJ1-1; D unclear. Germline CDR1 MNHEY, CDR2 SMNVEV (reference sequence). The CDR3 sequence is 12 residues long. Trimming pared 8 bases from V and 2 bases from J, leaving 9 bases between.

The chain couples TRBV25-1 to TRBJ1-1; TRBD1 matches 9 bases. This CDR3 has 17 residues. The junction had 10 bases not matched to a gene; V was cut back by 4 bases and J by 1 base. From germline, CDR1 is MGHDK and CDR2 SYGVNS. The CDR3 reads CASSGLRTGVWNTEAFF. The CDR3 DNA is TGTGCCAGCAGTGGGCTAAGGACAGGGGTTTGGAACACTGAAGCTTTCTTT.

The CDR3 protein is CASSQDGYSGNTIYF. CDR3 bases: TGCGCCAGCAGCCAAGACGGGTACTCTGGAAACACCATATATTTT. V is TRBV4-3 and J is TRBJ1-3; D gene ambiguous. The germline CDR1 and CDR2 sequences are LGHNA and YSLEER. The CDR3 is made up of 15 amino acids. Deletions cut 0 bases from V and 0 bases from J, with 6 bases between.

A few counts support this clone. The chain has TRBV7-9 and TRBJ2-2; 7 nucleotides match TRBD1. The CDR3 covers 15 residues. V dropped 5 bases and J dropped 6; count of bases not matched to a gene: 9. The V gene's germline CDR1 is SEHNR and CDR2 FQNEAQ (reference sequence). The CDR3 DNA follows: TGTGCCAGCAGCAACCCGGGACAGTCGGCCGGGGAGCTGTTTTTT. It specifies CASSNPGQSAGELFF. The variable domain in full, completed from reference TRBV7-9 and TRBJ2-2, reads DTGVSQNPRHKITKRGQNVTFRCDPISEHNRLYWYRQTLGQGPEFLTYFQNEAQLEKSRLLSDRFSAERPKGSFSTLEIQRTEQGDSAMYLCASSNPGQSAGELFFGEGSRLTVL.

This clone was observed a few times. The V call is TRBV5-1, the J call TRBJ1-1; no clear D gene. V lost 1 base, J lost 5 bases, and 9 bases lay in between. This CDR3 is built from 13 residues. From germline, CDR1 is SGHRS and CDR2 YFSETQ. CDR3 region: CASSLIGGTEAFF. The CDR3 nucleotides are TGCGCCAGCAGCTTGATTGGAGGGACTGAAGCTTTCTTT.

This chain links TRBV9 with TRBJ2-5; D gene ambiguous. The CDR3 is 17 residues long. V was trimmed by 4 bases and J by 3 bases, leaving 22 bases between them. Germline CDR1 and CDR2: SGDLS and YYNGEE. CDR3: CASSRAQPPSPEETQYF. The CDR3, as DNA: TGTGCCAGCAGCCGCGCACAGCCTCCCTCACCGGAAGAGACCCAGTACTTC.

The sample holds a few counts of this clone. The genes are TRBV15 and TRBJ2-3, with TRBD2 matching over 11 bases. There are 16 residues in the CDR3. Germline values: CDR1 LNHNV, CDR2 YYDKDF (reference sequence). Trimming cost V 0 bases and J 5 bases; bases outside gene matches: 4. The CDR3 DNA is TGTGCCACCAGCAGAGAGGGCCTAGCGGGGGGAGATACGCAGTATTTT. This sequence encodes CATSREGLAGGDTQYF.